This T cell receptor beta chain stems from a study of technical replicates of blood from a few donors. Clones were sequenced by immunoSEQ multiplex PCR, and TCRdb holds only the in-frame ones, with some missing. Of 70,000 to 95,000 clones in the sample, 80% to 95% are singletons; the top ten hold about 0.4%. Sequenced input: T cells isolated from PBMCs. The source of this sequence is a human donor in good health. Some clones in this sample may be carry-over from other donors' samples.

In nucleotides, the CDR3 is TGCGCCAGCAGCTTAGCTGGAACGGCAGGGGGAAGAATGGATGGCTACACCTTC. Translation gives CASSLAGTAGGRMDGYTF. The chain uses TRBV5-1 and TRBJ1-2; 7 nucleotides line up with TRBD1. V gave up 2 bases and J gave up 6 bases; unmatched junction bases: 19. This CDR3 region has 18 residues. Looked up from germline, CDR1 is SGHRS and CDR2 is YFSETQ.